These 25 T cell receptor beta chains originate from one sample sequenced in a study of vaccination and CD4 T cells after COVID-19. Once obtained from cultured CD4+ T cells, the DNA was sequenced using the Oncomine TCR Beta short-read assay. TCRdb reanalysed the PCR reads using MiXCR and keeps one entry per CDR3 protein. Here the sample spans around 16,000 distinct CDR3 sequences, about half being singletons. Their antigens remain unidentified. As for time point: late sampling 161 to 241 days after vaccination in three convalescent patients. Treatment denoted: approximately 11-day PBMC culture with coronavirus spike peptide pools or control peptides (ViraFEST assay). The material was CD4+ T cells from blood, cultured in vitro, obtained about 7 months after SARS-CoV-2 vaccination. Receptors originate from a human donor who had recovered from COVID-19.

The V and J genes are TRBV6-4 and TRBJ2-7; D is possibly TRBD2 (5 bases). V lost 7 bases to trimming and J lost 2 bases, with 15 bases between them. This CDR3 region has 14 residues. Germline V gene data show CDR1 as MRHNA and CDR2 as SNTAGT. The CDR3 DNA follows: TGTGCCAGCACCCCAATCGAGGGCCCCTACGAGCAGTACTTC. The encoded protein is CASTPIEGPYEQYF.

The rearrangement uses TRBV18 and TRBJ1-1; 7 nucleotides line up with TRBD1. This CDR3 region has 14 residues. Germline values: CDR1 KGHSH, CDR2 LQKENI. The J segment lost 5 bases and the V segment lost 6 bases, leaving 9 bases of the junction unmatched. The CDR3 DNA reads as TGTGCCAGCTCCGAACAGGGGACGCGGACTGAAGCTTTCTTT. It translates to CASSEQGTRTEAFF. Using reference TRBV18 and TRBJ1-1 for the parts outside the CDR3, the full variable domain is NAGVMQNPRHLVRRRGQEARLRCSPMKGHSHVYWYRQLPEEGLKFMVYLQKENIIDESGMPKERFSAEFPKEGPSILRIQQVVRGDSAAYFCASSEQGTRTEAFFGQGTRLTVV.

This clonotype was seen only a few times. The V and J genes are TRBV11-3 and TRBJ2-1, with a possible D match to TRBD2 (5 bases). Germline V gene sequence: CDR1 SGHNT, CDR2 YENEEA. Trimming stripped 4 bases from V and 6 bases from J, with 13 bases between. This CDR3 comprises 14 residues. CDR3 in DNA: TGTGCCAGCAGCTATACTCTAGCCCTCAATGAGCAGTTCTTC. Residues: CASSYTLALNEQFF.

This clonotype appeared once. V usage is TRBV27 and J usage is TRBJ2-7; D unclear. The CDR3 is 14 amino acids. Trimming pared 3 bases from V and 3 bases from J, leaving 12 bases between. Per the germline V gene, CDR1 is MNHEY and CDR2 is SMNVEV (reference sequence). CDR3 DNA: TGTGCCAGCAGTTTGCAGACCAATGGCTACGAGCAGTACTTC. It specifies CASSLQTNGYEQYF.

In its sample, this clonotype ranks as medium-sized. This rearrangement joins TRBV6-1 to TRBJ2-7, with D uncertain. CDR3 length: 15 residues. Germline V gene data show CDR1 as MNHNS and CDR2 as SASEGT. The V and J ends lost 3 bases and 0 bases respectively, with 12 bases between them. CDR3 DNA: TGTGCCAGCAGTGATAGGATCGCAGGCTCCTACGAGCAGTACTTC. Translated: CASSDRIAGSYEQYF.

V usage is TRBV19 and J usage is TRBJ2-7; D remains unclear. The CDR3 runs to 14 residues. Germline V gives CDR1 LNHDA, CDR2 SQIVND (reference sequence). The CDR3 here is CVSRRRHPDYEQYF. The DNA for the CDR3 is TGTGTCAGCCGGCGGAGACATCCAGACTACGAGCAGTACTTC.

This clonotype was found a few times. The chain joins TRBV6-5 to TRBJ1-2, with D possibly being TRBD1 (5 bases). The CDR3 sequence is 14 residues long. V was trimmed by 4 bases and J by 8 bases, leaving 17 bases between them. Germline V gene lookup returns CDR1 MNHEY and CDR2 SVGAGI. CDR3 in amino acids: CASSSTGTLGGYTF. In nucleotides, the CDR3 is TGTGCCAGCAGTTCCACCGGGACCCTAGGCGGCTACACCTTC.

This clonotype was seen a few times. The J gene is TRBJ1-6, the V gene TRBV28; D remains ambiguous. Germline CDR1 reads MDHEN; CDR2 reads SYDVKM. Trimming left V 4 bases short and J 7 bases short, with 17 bases between. CDR3 length: 16 amino acids. The CDR3: CASSSAPGLGNSPLHF. DNA of the CDR3: TGTGCCAGCAGTTCAGCTCCGGGCCTAGGAAATTCACCCCTCCACTTT.

By proportion, this clonotype is medium-sized. The J gene is TRBJ1-6, the V gene TRBV7-9, with a possible D match to TRBD1 (5 bases). V dropped 5 bases and J dropped 5 bases, with 16 bases sitting between them. The CDR3 covers 16 residues. Per germline, CDR1 SEHNR and CDR2 FQNEAQ (reference sequence). This chain's CDR3 is CASSQPPGRNNSPLHF. The CDR3 DNA sequence: TGTGCCAGCAGCCAACCCCCAGGGAGAAATAATTCACCCCTCCACTTT.

The chain recombines TRBV7-9 with TRBJ2-7; possibly TRBD2 for D (6 bases). The CDR3 loop spans 16 amino acids. The V gene lost 7 bases and the J gene lost 5 bases, with 24 bases spanning the gap. Looked up from germline, CDR1 is SEHNR and CDR2 is FQNEAQ (reference sequence). For the CDR3, the DNA is TGTGCCAGCACCCACAACTCTCGACTAGTTCTGCACGAGCAGTACTTC. It encodes CASTHNSRLVLHEQYF.

This chain connects TRBV6-1 to TRBJ1-1, with 10 bases that match TRBD1. J gave up 0 bases and V 5 bases, and 9 bases lay outside the gene matches. Germline loops: CDR1 MNHNS, CDR2 SASEGT. The CDR3 sequence is 17 residues long. The CDR3 bases are TGTGCCAGCAGTACGGGACAGGGGCCTTCCATGAACACTGAAGCTTTCTTT. Residues: CASSTGQGPSMNTEAFF.

The rearrangement joins TRBV20-1 to TRBJ2-3; 13 bases match TRBD2. Germline values: CDR1 DFQATT, CDR2 SNEGSKA (reference sequence). V shed 5 bases, J shed 7 bases, and the junction held 18 bases outside the gene matches. This CDR3 is built from 18 residues. The CDR3 coding sequence is TGCAGTGCTGCCCCGGGACTAGCGGGGCTAGAGAGAAGTTATACGCAGTATTTT. This gives the protein CSAAPGLAGLERSYTQYF.

This chain connects TRBV7-9 to TRBJ2-5; D is unclear. The V and J ends lost 7 bases and 5 bases respectively, with 14 bases between them. Germline V gene data show CDR1 as SEHNR and CDR2 as FQNEAQ (reference sequence). The length of the CDR3 is 13 residues. CDR3 sequence reads: CASIPVGGETQYF. Here the CDR3 DNA reads TGTGCCAGCATCCCTGTGGGCGGCGAGACCCAGTACTTC. The entire variable domain, with the rest obtained from reference TRBV7-9 and TRBJ2-5, is as follows: DTGVSQNPRHKITKRGQNVTFRCDPISEHNRLYWYRQTLGQGPEFLTYFQNEAQLEKSRLLSDRFSAERPKGSFSTLEIQRTEQGDSAMYLCASIPVGGETQYFGPGTRLLVL.

V and J are TRBV2 and TRBJ2-7; D unclear. Looked up from germline, CDR1 is SNHLY and CDR2 is FYNNEI. Between the trimmed V and J ends, which lost 8 bases and 2 bases, there was a span of 13 bases. CDR3 length: 13 residues. The CDR3 loop reads CASSLPLTYEQYF. The CDR3 nucleotides read TGTGCCAGCTCCCTGCCGCTGACCTACGAGCAGTACTTC. Looking up the rest from reference TRBV2 and TRBJ2-7 gives the full variable domain: EPEVTQTPSHQVTQMGQEVILRCVPISNHLYFYWYRQILGQKVEFLVSFYNNEISEKSEIFDDQFSVERPDGSNFTLKIRSTKLEDSAMYFCASSLPLTYEQYFGPGTRLTVT.

This rearrangement joins TRBV20-1 to TRBJ2-4, with unresolved D. Germline CDR1 DFQATT, CDR2 SNEGSKA (reference sequence). The CDR3 consists of 15 residues. V lost 0 bases and J 0 bases, leaving 9 bases between the germline ends. CDR3 sequence (DNA): TGCAGTGCTAGAGATCAAACAGTAGCCAAAAACATTCAGTACTTC. Amino acid sequence: CSARDQTVAKNIQYF.

This chain uses TRBV6-4 with TRBJ2-3, with TRBD2 identical over 8 bases. The junction had 16 bases not matched to a gene; V was cut back by 6 bases and J by 2 bases. Germline V gene lookup returns CDR1 MRHNA and CDR2 SNTAGT. This CDR3 is built from 18 residues. In nucleotides, the CDR3 is TGTGCCAGCAGAGAAGCTAGATTAAGGACTAGCCCCACAGATACGCAGTATTTT. Its translation is CASREARLRTSPTDTQYF.

DNA of the CDR3: TGCAGCGGTTCGACAGGGTATCGGACTGAAGCTTTCTTT. Translated: CSGSTGYRTEAFF. The chain links TRBV29-1 to TRBJ1-1; 7 bases are shared with TRBD1. Germline trimming cut 7 bases from V and 5 bases from J; bases unmatched to any gene: 10. The V gene's germline CDR1 is SQVTM and CDR2 ANQGSEA. The CDR3 covers 13 residues.

Only a few counts were recorded for this clonotype. This sequence joins TRBV6-1 and TRBJ1-2, with TRBD1 matching 7 bases. Trimming took 5 bases from V and 4 from J; bases not matched to a gene: 13. Germline CDR1 and CDR2: MNHNS and SASEGT. The CDR3 length is 16 residues. The CDR3 bases are TGTGCCAGCAGTAATCTGAGACAGGGAGACCTCTATGGCTACACCTTC. This sequence encodes CASSNLRQGDLYGYTF.

This chain joins TRBV4-2 and TRBJ2-3; TRBD1 aligns across 10 bases. CDR1 is LGHNA and CDR2 is YNFKEQ in the germline V gene. V lost 0 bases and J lost 2; bases outside the gene matches: 5. The CDR3 consists of 17 residues. The CDR3 loop reads CASSQEWGQGPTDTQYF. The CDR3, as DNA: TGTGCCAGCAGCCAAGAATGGGGACAGGGGCCCACAGATACGCAGTATTTT.

This clonotype turned up a few times. J is TRBJ1-5 and V is TRBV20-1; 11 bases line up with TRBD1. V was clipped by 6 bases and J by 6 bases; unmatched bases: 4. Germline CDR1 is DFQATT and CDR2 is SNEGSKA (reference sequence). The CDR3 has 13 amino acids. The CDR3 sequence: CSAEGQGVQPQHF. DNA of the CDR3: TGCAGTGCGGAGGGACAGGGGGTTCAGCCCCAGCATTTT.

CDR3 sequence reads: CASSLPFDEQFF. The CDR3 DNA follows: TGTGCCAGCAGCTTACCCTTTGATGAGCAGTTCTTC. The rearrangement joins TRBV7-9 to TRBJ2-1; D gene uncertain. Looked up from germline, CDR1 is SEHNR and CDR2 is FQNEAQ (reference sequence). Trimming took off 2 bases at V and 8 bases at J, with 7 bases between the two ends. The CDR3 is made up of 12 amino acids.

J is TRBJ1-5 and V is TRBV30; 8 bases fit TRBD1. V lost 3 bases to trimming and J lost 7 bases; unmatched junction nucleotides: 5. Germline V gene sequence: CDR1 GTSNPN, CDR2 SVGIG (reference sequence). The CDR3 sequence is 13 residues long. This chain's CDR3 is CAWSGQGIQPQHF. The CDR3 DNA reads TGTGCCTGGAGCGGACAGGGTATACAGCCCCAGCATTTT.

The chain employs TRBV10-1 and TRBJ2-2; the D gene could be TRBD1 or TRBD2 (7 bases each). V was pared by 6 bases and J by 0 bases, with 11 bases between. Germline V CDR1 and CDR2: WNHNN, SYGVQD (reference sequence). The CDR3 has 15 amino acids. CDR3 residues: CASRPGGANTGELFF. The DNA of the CDR3 is TGCGCCAGCAGGCCAGGGGGGGCGAACACCGGGGAGCTGTTTTTT.

This chain links TRBV6-1 with TRBJ2-3; D tentatively fits TRBD1 or TRBD2 (5 bases each). This CDR3 has 15 residues. Germline V gene lookup returns CDR1 MNHNS and CDR2 SASEGT. The germline V and J ends were trimmed by 5 bases and 2 bases, with 14 bases remaining between them. The CDR3 DNA reads TGTGCCAGCAGTCGGACCCTGGGGACCACAGATACGCAGTATTTT. Translating gives CASSRTLGTTDTQYF.

This clonotype was seen a handful of times. The CDR3 is CATSRDQAGIIYGYTF. CDR3 coding DNA: TGTGCCACCAGCAGAGATCAGGCAGGGATAATCTATGGCTACACCTTC. The chain is built from TRBV15 and TRBJ1-2, with a possible D match to TRBD1 (5 bases). V was trimmed by 0 bases and J by 4 bases, leaving 15 bases between them. This CDR3 is built from 16 residues. Per germline, CDR1 LNHNV and CDR2 YYDKDF (reference sequence).